Shown below are 27 T cell receptor beta chains from a single sample sequenced in a study of CXCR3-negative and CXCR3-positive naive CD8 T cells. Libraries of TRB cDNA were made by 5' RACE and carried UMIs. Reanalyzing the 5' RACE reads, TCRdb keeps one entry per CDR3 protein, without DNA. This sample contains 46,000 or so distinct CDR3 sequences. The material sequenced was naive CXCR3- CD8+ T cells from blood. Subset of the sample: CD45RO-CCR7+CD27+CD95- naive CD8+ T cells lacking CXCR3 (TNR3-). The source of these receptors is a human donor in good health. Some clones in this sample may be carry-over from other donors' samples.

The rearrangement links TRBV9 to TRBJ2-1; absent DNA, TCRdb's TRBD2 call cannot be checked. Looked up from germline, CDR1 is SGDLS and CDR2 is YYNGEE. This CDR3 comprises 19 residues. The CDR3: CASSVAGGRPSGSYNEQFF.

The V call is TRBV29-1, the J call TRBJ2-5. From germline, CDR1 is SQVTM and CDR2 ANQGSEA. This CDR3 is built from 13 residues. The CDR3 is CSVALSHQETQYF.

This chain links TRBV7-3 with TRBJ2-7; TCRdb proposes TRBD1, but this gene call is untestable without DNA. The CDR3 runs 17 residues. In germline, CDR1 is SGHTA, CDR2 FQGTGA. The CDR3 sequence is CASSLTNVGGNSYEQYF.

The rearrangement uses TRBV4-3 and TRBJ2-2; the TCRdb call, TRBD1, lacks DNA for checking. The CDR3 has 17 amino acids. Germline CDR1 and CDR2: LGHNA and YSLEER. This chain's CDR3 is CASSQAEDRALTGELFF.

The CDR3 protein is CATSRVLRDLHYGYTF. The rearrangement joins TRBV15 to TRBJ1-2. Germline V CDR1 and CDR2: LNHNV, YYDKDF (reference sequence). The CDR3 has 16 amino acids.

The chain carries TRBV6-5 and TRBJ1-2; absent DNA, TCRdb's TRBD1 call cannot be checked. CDR3 length equals 15 residues. Germline loops: CDR1 MNHEY, CDR2 SVGAGI. The CDR3 loop is CASSSFSGTGDGYTF.

The V and J genes are TRBV5-1 and TRBJ2-4; TCRdb's assignment of TRBD2 cannot be checked, as there is no DNA. This CDR3 spans 20 amino acids. CDR1 SGHRS and CDR2 YFSETQ come from the germline V gene. The CDR3 here is CASSLRGTSGRELAKNIQYF.

The chain has TRBV15 and TRBJ2-7. The CDR3 has 14 amino acids. In germline, CDR1 is LNHNV, CDR2 YYDKDF (reference sequence). The CDR3 protein is CATSRGEERSEQYF.

V usage is TRBV12-3 or TRBV12-4 and J usage is TRBJ2-5; no DNA is available, so the TRBD1 call from TCRdb remains unchecked. The CDR3 is 16 amino acids. The CDR3 protein is CASSSSTGGNRETQYF.

The chain is built from TRBV7-9 and TRBJ2-1; TCRdb outputs TRBD2, but without DNA this stays unchecked. Germline V gene lookup returns CDR1 SEHNR and CDR2 FQNEAQ (reference sequence). This CDR3 spans 16 amino acids. This chain's CDR3 is CASSPPLAGGYNEQFF.

The CDR3 reads CASRNRWGPQETQYF. This sequence joins TRBV7-8 and TRBJ2-5. The CDR3 contains 15 residues. CDR1 is SGHVS and CDR2 is FQNEAQ in the germline V gene. The full variable domain, with the rest looked up from reference TRBV7-8 and TRBJ2-5, is GAGVSQSPRYKVAKRGQDVALRCDPISGHVSLFWYQQALGQGPEFLTYFQNEAQLDKSGLPSDRFFAERPEGSVSTLKIQRTQQEDSAVYLCASRNRWGPQETQYFGPGTRLLVL.

The chain has TRBV12-3 or TRBV12-4 and TRBJ2-7; the TRBD2 assignment by TCRdb is unverifiable without DNA. The CDR3 sequence is 14 residues long. The CDR3 sequence: CASSILAGAYEQYF.

The J gene is TRBJ2-7, the V gene TRBV27; there is no DNA to check the TCRdb D call of TRBD2. The CDR3 has 15 amino acids. Germline CDR1 reads MNHEY; CDR2 reads SMNVEV (reference sequence). The CDR3 here is CASRTSGIGSYEQYF.

The rearrangement joins TRBV6-1 to TRBJ2-7; TCRdb gives TRBD1 as the D gene, but with no DNA this cannot be confirmed. The CDR3 sequence is 14 residues long. Germline CDR1 is MNHNS and CDR2 is SASEGT. CDR3 in amino acids: CASRGDRVAYEQYF.

The chain is built from TRBV12-3 or TRBV12-4 and TRBJ2-1; as DNA is missing, the TRBD2 call by TCRdb cannot be tested. The CDR3 is 12 residues long. This CDR3 is CASRTAGFLEFF.

The chain links TRBV29-1 to TRBJ1-2; TCRdb picks TRBD1, but there is no DNA to check that call. Germline V gene data show CDR1 as SQVTM and CDR2 as ANQGSEA. The CDR3 has 16 amino acids. The CDR3 loop reads CSVRFFGTGSNYGYTF.

This sequence joins TRBV7-9 and TRBJ2-1; TCRdb's D call, TRBD2, is unchecked because there is no DNA. This CDR3 is built from 19 residues. Germline V lookup: CDR1 SEHNR, CDR2 FQNEAQ (reference sequence). CDR3: CASSSSTPPGRSSYNEQFF.

The chain combines TRBV27 with TRBJ2-7. Germline CDR1 reads MNHEY; CDR2 reads SMNVEV (reference sequence). The CDR3 has 13 residues. This CDR3 reads CASSLSFAYEQYF.

V usage is TRBV2 and J usage is TRBJ2-4; TCRdb outputs TRBD2, but without DNA this stays unchecked. This CDR3 is built from 16 residues. Germline values: CDR1 SNHLY, CDR2 FYNNEI. CDR3 residues: CASSERTSWTKNIQYF.

The gene calls are TRBV7-8 and TRBJ1-5. Germline CDR1 reads SGHVS; CDR2 reads FQNEAQ. The CDR3 runs 16 residues. This CDR3 reads CASSRGPSGGNQPQHF.

This CDR3 is CASSEQGGGNTIYF. This sequence joins TRBV2 and TRBJ1-3; TCRdb calls TRBD1, which cannot be checked without DNA. The CDR3 sequence is 14 residues long. Germline loops: CDR1 SNHLY, CDR2 FYNNEI.

The J gene is TRBJ1-5, the V gene TRBV25-1. CDR1 and CDR2 (germline): MGHDK, SYGVNS. The CDR3 sequence is 15 residues long. CDR3 sequence: CASSESQYSNQPQHF.

The V call is TRBV6-2 or TRBV6-3, the J call TRBJ2-1; without DNA, the TCRdb call of TRBD1 cannot be checked. The CDR3 is 15 residues long. Per the germline V gene, CDR1 is MNHEY and CDR2 is SVGEGT. The CDR3 sequence is CASRTGQGDPEEQFF.

This chain links TRBV15 with TRBJ2-1; lacking DNA, the TRBD1 call made by TCRdb goes unchecked. Germline V gene lookup returns CDR1 LNHNV and CDR2 YYDKDF (reference sequence). This CDR3 is 11 amino acids long. CDR3 protein: CATTTGQRAFF. Combining the CDR3 with reference TRBV15 and TRBJ2-1 gives the whole variable domain DAMVIQNPRYQVTQFGKPVTLSCSQTLNHNVMYWYQQKSSQAPKLLFHYYDKDFNNEADTPDNFQSRRPNTSFCFLDIRSPGLGDTAMYLCATTTGQRAFFGPGTRLTVL.

The V and J genes are TRBV7-9 and TRBJ2-5; TCRdb designates TRBD2, a call that cannot be tested without DNA. Per the germline V gene, CDR1 is SEHNR and CDR2 is FQNEAQ (reference sequence). This CDR3 has 15 residues. CDR3 loop: CASTNGRVMEETQYF.

V usage is TRBV27 and J usage is TRBJ2-3; as DNA is missing, the TRBD2 call by TCRdb cannot be tested. The CDR3 extends over 15 amino acids. The germline V gene encodes CDR1 MNHEY and CDR2 SMNVEV (reference sequence). The CDR3 sequence is CASRPISDGRIVQYF.

This CDR3 is CASSWQNTGELFF. The chain couples TRBV28 to TRBJ2-2. The germline gives CDR1 MDHEN, CDR2 SYDVKM. CDR3 length: 13 residues.